This T cell receptor (beta chain) originates from a study of T cell responses to AZD1222 COVID-19 vaccine. Note on this clone: Antigen: not known.

General observations from the study: Along spike, vaccine-associated CD4 TCRs were found throughout, with dominance at 160-218 and 743-854.

The CDR3 contains 14 residues. V was clipped by 6 bases and J by 4 bases, with 12 bases between them. Per germline, CDR1 SGHVS and CDR2 FNYEAQ. The repertoire was sequenced with immunoSEQ multiplex PCR; TCRdb's copy has only in-frame clones and lacks some. The top ten clones hold around 1% of a sample with around 160,000 clones, 92% of them seen once. The chain couples TRBV7-6 to TRBJ1-4; possible D gene TRBD1, 6 bases. Sequenced material: peripheral blood, taken 28 days after the second AZD1222 dose. The origin of this receptor is an adult who received the AZD1222 COVID-19 vaccine. CDR3 sequence reads: CASRPGAGNEKLFF. In DNA form, the CDR3 reads TGTGCCAGCAGACCAGGGGCTGGTAATGAAAAACTGTTTTTT.